One sample yielded the 19 T cell receptor beta chains listed below, sequenced in a study of blood T cell repertoires in COVID-19. The assay was immunoSEQ multiplex PCR, and TCRdb's table has in-frame clones only and misses some. The repertoire has approximately 200,000 clones, around nine tenths of them found once; the top ten carry 6.2%. The specimen was peripheral blood. These receptors all stem from a man aged 55 to 70 who had recovered from COVID-19.

The chain carries TRBV5-1 and TRBJ2-2, with D tentatively TRBD1 (6 bases). Trimming took 3 bases from V and 8 from J, leaving 14 bases between them. The CDR3 runs 14 residues. Looked up from germline, CDR1 is SGHRS and CDR2 is YFSETQ. The CDR3 DNA reads as TGCGCCAGCAGCTCCTCCGGGACAACAGGGGAGCTGTTTTTT. It codes for CASSSSGTTGELFF.

The V call is TRBV6-5, the J call TRBJ1-1; D gene ambiguous. CDR1 and CDR2 (germline): MNHEY, SVGAGI. The CDR3 has 15 amino acids. V was pared by 1 base and J by 2 bases, with 11 bases between. CDR3 in DNA: TGTGCCAGCAGTTACTTAAATCGACTCAACACTGAAGCTTTCTTT. Amino acids: CASSYLNRLNTEAFF.

This sequence joins TRBV19 and TRBJ1-2, with 12 bases matching TRBD1. Trimming removed 4 bases from V and 4 bases from J; junction bases left unmatched: 13. Germline CDR1 is LNHDA and CDR2 is SQIVND (reference sequence). The CDR3 spans 18 residues. CDR3 protein: CASSTHRDRGLNPYGYTF. CDR3 nucleotide sequence: TGTGCCAGTAGTACTCACCGGGACAGGGGGCTCAATCCCTATGGCTACACCTTC. Using reference TRBV19 and TRBJ1-2 for the parts outside the CDR3, the full variable domain is DGGITQSPKYLFRKEGQNVTLSCEQNLNHDAMYWYRQDPGQGLRLIYYSQIVNDFQKGDIAEGYSVSREKKESFPLTVTSAQKNPTAFYLCASSTHRDRGLNPYGYTFGSGTRLTVV.

The chain is built from TRBV5-1 and TRBJ2-7; 12 bases are shared with TRBD2. Trimming at V came to 1 base and at J to 1 base, leaving 6 bases not matched to a gene. Germline lookup yields CDR1 SGHRS and CDR2 YFSETQ. This CDR3 is built from 17 residues. CDR3 coding DNA: TGCGCCAGCAGCTTGTCACTAGCGGGAGGAGGGTCCTACGAGCAGTACTTC. Protein sequence: CASSLSLAGGGSYEQYF.

This clone appeared once. The chain is built from TRBV30 and TRBJ2-1; 7 bases match TRBD1. Trimming took 0 bases from V and 9 from J; bases not matched to a gene: 5. The CDR3 contains 13 residues. The germline V gene has CDR1 GTSNPN and CDR2 SVGIG (reference sequence). CDR3 sequence: CAWSVGGLAEQFF. CDR3 DNA sequence: TGTGCCTGGAGTGTAGGGGGCCTTGCTGAGCAGTTCTTC.

The J gene is TRBJ2-2, the V gene TRBV10-2, with 8 bases matching TRBD2. CDR3 length equals 18 residues. The J segment lost 5 bases and the V segment lost 3 bases, leaving 14 bases of the junction unmatched. CDR1 is WSHSY and CDR2 is SAAADI in the germline V gene. The CDR3 sequence is CASSETHSLSGTTGELFF. CDR3 coding DNA: TGCGCCAGCAGTGAAACCCATTCCCTTAGCGGGACTACCGGGGAGCTGTTTTTT.

The V gene is TRBV11-2, the J gene TRBJ2-7; TRBD1 might be the D (6 bases). The germline gives CDR1 SGHAT, CDR2 FQNNGV. The CDR3 runs 14 residues. The germline V and J ends were trimmed by 6 bases and 2 bases, with 14 bases remaining between them. DNA of the CDR3: TGTGCCAGCAGTACCCTCGGGGACACCTACGAGCAGTACTTC. This codes for CASSTLGDTYEQYF. Full variable domain (remainder filled in from reference TRBV11-2 and TRBJ2-7): EAGVAQSPRYKIIEKRQSVAFWCNPISGHATLYWYQQILGQGPKLLIQFQNNGVVDDSQLPKDRFSAERLKGVDSTLKIQPAKLEDSAVYLCASSTLGDTYEQYFGPGTRLTVT.

The chain links TRBV2 to TRBJ1-1; D is possibly TRBD1 (6 bases). In germline, CDR1 is SNHLY, CDR2 FYNNEI. Trimming removed 2 bases from V and 7 bases from J, with 14 bases in between. This CDR3 spans 14 amino acids. This CDR3 is CASSELRTEGEAFF. The CDR3 DNA reads TGTGCCAGCAGTGAATTGCGGACAGAGGGTGAAGCTTTCTTT.

The CDR3 is CASSPWGGDSGNTIYF. The CDR3 DNA sequence: TGTGCCAGCAGCCCGTGGGGAGGAGACTCTGGAAACACCATATATTTT. The chain couples TRBV5-8 to TRBJ1-3; no firm D call. The length of the CDR3 is 16 residues. CDR1 and CDR2 from the germline V gene are SGHTS and YDEGEE. The V gene lost 4 bases and the J gene lost 0 bases, with 14 bases spanning the gap.

This sequence joins TRBV27 and TRBJ2-1; no firm D call. V lost 7 bases, J lost 6 bases, and 13 bases lay in between. The CDR3 has 13 amino acids. The V gene's germline CDR1 is MNHEY and CDR2 SMNVEV (reference sequence). CDR3 nucleotides: TGTGCCAGCACATGGGCCGGTGCCAATGAGCAGTTCTTC. Translation gives CASTWAGANEQFF.

The chain combines TRBV5-8 with TRBJ2-7; 7 positions match TRBD1. V shed 5 bases, J shed 6 bases, and the junction held 20 bases outside the gene matches. The CDR3 runs to 17 residues. Germline CDR1 reads SGHTS; CDR2 reads YDEGEE. The CDR3 is CASSWRASGTETTEQYF. CDR3 nucleotides: TGTGCCAGCAGTTGGCGTGCCTCCGGGACAGAAACAACCGAGCAGTACTTC.

This chain joins TRBV21-1 and TRBJ1-1; TRBD1 is the table's D call and was not checked against the DNA. TRBV21-1 is described as a pseudogene. The CDR3 extends over 15 amino acids. The CDR3 DNA follows: TGTGCCAGCAGCAGCCCGGGACAACCCGACACTGAAGCTTTCTTT. It yields the protein CASSSPGQPDTEAFF.

This chain connects TRBV7-2 to TRBJ1-3, with D hard to call. Germline lookup yields CDR1 SGHTA and CDR2 FQGNSA. V was clipped by 3 bases and J by 2 bases, with 14 bases between them. The CDR3 has 16 amino acids. CDR3 DNA: TGTGCCAGCAGCTTGCAGCCGGGAGACCCTGGAAACACCATATATTTT. Residues: CASSLQPGDPGNTIYF.

The chain couples TRBV11-3 to TRBJ2-1, with D perhaps TRBD2 (5 bases). Trimming left V 4 bases short and J 1 base short, with 8 bases between. The germline V gene has CDR1 SGHNT and CDR2 YENEEA. The CDR3 contains 14 residues. The CDR3 DNA reads TGTGCCAGCAGCTCCCGGGGATCCTACAATGAGCAGTTCTTC. It is translated as CASSSRGSYNEQFF.

This chain uses TRBV12-3 or TRBV12-4 with TRBJ1-2, with D unresolved. CDR3 length: 13 amino acids. V was clipped by 3 bases and J by 14 bases, with 19 bases between them. CDR3 DNA sequence: TGTGCCAGCAGTTTGGGGAGGGAAATCCCTAGGACCTTC. It translates to CASSLGREIPRTF.

This chain uses TRBV3-1 (or the pseudogene TRBV3-2) with TRBJ1-2; 7 bases line up with TRBD1. The CDR3 consists of 14 residues. Per the germline V gene, CDR1 is LGHDT and CDR2 is YNNKEL (reference sequence). V lost 4 bases to trimming and J lost 3 bases; unmatched junction nucleotides: 5. CDR3 bases: TGTGCCAGCAGCCCGACAGGGAGAGACTATGGCTACACCTTC. It specifies CASSPTGRDYGYTF.

The V gene is TRBV7-2, the J gene TRBJ2-3; no clear D gene. CDR1 and CDR2 from the germline V gene are SGHTA and FQGNSA. Trimming left V 1 base short and J 0 bases short, with 5 bases between. This CDR3 is built from 14 residues. In DNA form, the CDR3 reads TGTGCCAGCAGCTTAGGGGCTAGCACAGATACGCAGTATTTT. It is translated as CASSLGASTDTQYF.

The chain is built from TRBV30 and TRBJ1-1; no clear D gene. The CDR3 runs 12 residues. Trimming took off 8 bases at V and 4 bases at J, with 14 bases between the two ends. In germline, CDR1 is GTSNPN, CDR2 SVGIG (reference sequence). CDR3 region: CAHTVGPTEAFF. CDR3 coding DNA: TGTGCCCACACCGTTGGGCCCACTGAAGCTTTCTTT.

This clone has a single count. CDR3 DNA: TGCGCCAGCAGTGACCCCGGGACTAGAGGAAGCAATGAGCAGTTCTTC. The encoded protein is CASSDPGTRGSNEQFF. This chain joins TRBV10-1 and TRBJ2-1; 8 positions agree with TRBD2. Germline V gene lookup returns CDR1 WNHNN and CDR2 SYGVQD (reference sequence). The ends lost 3 bases at V and 6 bases at J; junction bases unmatched: 10. This CDR3 is 16 amino acids long.